The clone carrying this TCR beta chain is judged medium-sized (0.01 to 0.1%). What it recognizes is unknown. Since it is a stray read in a library aimed at alpha chains, this beta chain has a size that is not meaningful. CDR3 size: 13 residues. V gave up 4 bases and J gave up 0 bases; unmatched junction bases: 1. Germline CDR1 SQVTM, CDR2 ANQGSEA. TCRdb re-derived calls from the 5' RACE reads in MiXCR, one entry per CDR3 protein. The sample has more than 700 distinct CDR3 sequences; 10% are singletons. The sample belongs to a study of spatial heterogeneity in lung cancer. Regarding time point: sample taken at primary tumor resection. The authors sequenced whole RNA from tumor, nontumor lung or frozen PBMC without sorting. Study results and limitations: Expanded intratumoral alpha and beta TCR counts tracked tumor mutation counts. Ubiquitous and regional expanded TCR counts tracked ubiquitous and regional nonsynonymous mutations, respectively. Estimates put coverage of tumor T cells roughly 7% for alpha and 13% for beta chains.

This clonotype was obtained from a male donor with early-stage non-small cell lung cancer. The specimen comprised lung tumor tissue, sampled at surgery. The chain links TRBV29-1 to TRBJ1-1; 8 nucleotides match TRBD1. CDR3 DNA: TGCAGCGTTGGACAGGGGTTGAACACTGAAGCTTTCTTT. Residues: CSVGQGLNTEAFF.